The 11 T cell receptor beta chains below were found in one sample sequenced in a study of monozygotic twins with inflammatory bowel disease. From its re-call of the 5' RACE reads, TCRdb lists each CDR3 protein once, without DNA. The sample table includes 200,000 to 250,000 distinct CDR3 sequences. Sequencing was carried out using blood. These receptors were taken from a human donor with ulcerative colitis or Crohn's disease, or a healthy co-twin of an affected twin (not recorded which).

V gene TRBV5-1 combines with J gene TRBJ2-1; TCRdb indicates TRBD2, and absent DNA this call remains unverified. CDR1 is SGHRS, CDR2 YFSETQ, per germline. The CDR3 loop spans 16 amino acids. The CDR3 loop is CASSSWTSGSYNEQFF.

This chain connects TRBV12-3 or TRBV12-4 to TRBJ2-2; TCRdb designates TRBD1, a call that cannot be tested without DNA. The CDR3 extends over 15 amino acids. CDR3 loop: CASSPDWGYTGELFF.

This sequence joins TRBV2 and TRBJ1-5; TCRdb gives TRBD1 as the D gene, but with no DNA this cannot be confirmed. There are 17 residues in the CDR3. Looked up from germline, CDR1 is SNHLY and CDR2 is FYNNEI. The CDR3 reads CASSEGPHRSSNQPQHF.

The chain has TRBV2 and TRBJ1-2; checking the TCRdb D call of TRBD1 is not possible without DNA. CDR3 size: 14 residues. CDR1 and CDR2 from the germline V gene are SNHLY and FYNNEI. The CDR3 loop reads CASSERGTTYGYTF. The full variable domain, its missing parts supplied by reference TRBV2 and TRBJ1-2, is EPEVTQTPSHQVTQMGQEVILRCVPISNHLYFYWYRQILGQKVEFLVSFYNNEISEKSEIFDDQFSVERPDGSNFTLKIRSTKLEDSAMYFCASSERGTTYGYTFGSGTRLTVV.

The chain carries TRBV12-3 or TRBV12-4 and TRBJ1-2; absent DNA, TCRdb's TRBD1 call cannot be checked. The CDR3 sequence is 14 residues long. CDR3 region: CASSPTGENYGYTF.

CDR3 sequence reads: CASSFWDRRQHTQYF. The rearrangement uses TRBV5-1 and TRBJ2-3; TCRdb calls TRBD1, which cannot be checked without DNA. From germline, CDR1 is SGHRS and CDR2 YFSETQ. This CDR3 spans 15 amino acids. The variable domain in full, completed from reference TRBV5-1 and TRBJ2-3, reads KAGVTQTPRYLIKTRGQQVTLSCSPISGHRSVSWYQQTPGQGLQFLFEYFSETQRNKGNFPGRFSGRQFSNSRSEMNVSTLELGDSALYLCASSFWDRRQHTQYFGPGTRLTVL.

The chain uses TRBV11-2 and TRBJ2-1; the TCRdb call, TRBD2, lacks DNA for checking. CDR1 is SGHAT and CDR2 is FQNNGV in the germline V gene. The CDR3 has 13 residues. Here the CDR3 reads CASSLTRQYEQFF.

V is TRBV3-1 and J is TRBJ1-2. CDR3 length: 13 residues. Germline loops: CDR1 LGHDT, CDR2 YNNKEL (reference sequence). CDR3 sequence reads: CASSLRGPYGYTF.

The chain links TRBV7-6 to TRBJ2-7; TCRdb's assignment of TRBD2 cannot be checked, as there is no DNA. The CDR3 consists of 15 residues. The germline gives CDR1 SGHVS, CDR2 FNYEAQ. The CDR3: CASSLRGWPPYEQYF. Complete variable domain (other parts from reference TRBV7-6 and TRBJ2-7): GAGVSQSPRYKVTKRGQDVALRCDPISGHVSLYWYRQALGQGPEFLTYFNYEAQQDKSGLPNDRFSAERPEGSISTLTIQRTEQRDSAMYRCASSLRGWPPYEQYFGPGTRLTVT.

This sequence joins TRBV5-1 and TRBJ2-5; TCRdb returns TRBD2, unconfirmable since there is no DNA. Germline V CDR1 and CDR2: SGHRS, YFSETQ. This CDR3 contains 15 residues. CDR3 in amino acids: CASSSAASYEETQYF. Using reference TRBV5-1 and TRBJ2-5 for the parts outside the CDR3, the full variable domain is KAGVTQTPRYLIKTRGQQVTLSCSPISGHRSVSWYQQTPGQGLQFLFEYFSETQRNKGNFPGRFSGRQFSNSRSEMNVSTLELGDSALYLCASSSAASYEETQYFGPGTRLLVL.

This chain connects TRBV11-1 to TRBJ2-1. This CDR3 region has 18 residues. CDR1 is SGHAT, CDR2 FQDESV, per germline (reference sequence). The CDR3 loop reads CASSLTGFMGNSYNEQFF.